The next 17 T cell receptor beta chains were all read from a single sample in a study of blood T cell repertoires in COVID-19. TCRdb's table, derived via immunoSEQ multiplex PCR, lists solely in-frame clones and lacks some. In the table there are fewer than 250,000 clones, over 75% of which are singletons. The source material was peripheral blood. These receptors came from a man aged 50 or older with acute or convalescent COVID-19.

This rearrangement joins TRBV6-5 to TRBJ1-2; D unresolved. Germline V gene data show CDR1 as MNHEY and CDR2 as SVGAGI. V lost 2 bases and J lost 6, with 10 bases in between. The CDR3 extends over 13 amino acids. The CDR3 DNA reads TGTGCCAGCAGTTACCTGCCAGGCAATGGCTACACCTTC. Translation gives CASSYLPGNGYTF.

The V and J genes are TRBV2 and TRBJ2-1; D uncertain. V shed 2 bases and J shed 10 bases, with 6 bases lying between them. Germline loops: CDR1 SNHLY, CDR2 FYNNEI. The CDR3 is 11 amino acids. Here the CDR3 DNA reads TGTGCCAGCAGTGAACTAAAGGAGCAGTTCTTC. Its translation: CASSELKEQFF.

This chain connects TRBV6-5 to TRBJ1-2; 12 bases are a match to TRBD1. Trimming at V came to 4 bases and at J to 8 bases, leaving 5 bases not matched to a gene. Looked up from germline, CDR1 is MNHEY and CDR2 is SVGAGI. This CDR3 region has 14 residues. CDR3 protein: CASSSGQGAWGYTF. CDR3 sequence (DNA): TGTGCCAGCAGTTCGGGACAGGGGGCATGGGGCTACACCTTC.

A few counts support this clone. The chain couples TRBV12-5 to TRBJ1-1; D is uncertain. The CDR3 runs 13 residues. The germline gives CDR1 LGHNT, CDR2 FRNRAP. The V end lost 6 bases, the J end lost 3 bases, and 11 bases lay between the germline ends. Written as DNA, the CDR3 is TGTGCTAGTGGCCCCGAGGCCTACACTGAAGCTTTCTTT. Amino acids: CASGPEAYTEAFF.

The chain is built from TRBV5-4 and TRBJ1-4; D remains unclear. CDR1 and CDR2 from the germline V gene are SGHNT and YYREEE (reference sequence). CDR3 size: 14 residues. V was shortened by 3 bases and J by 7 bases, with 13 bases between the two germline ends. The DNA of the CDR3 is TGTGCCAGCAGCTCTGAGTATGAGGGTGAAAAACTGTTTTTT. Amino acids: CASSSEYEGEKLFF.

The rearrangement links TRBV5-5 to TRBJ1-5, with 8 bases identical to TRBD1. Germline loops: CDR1 SGHKS, CDR2 YYEKEE (reference sequence). With V trimmed by 4 bases and J by 1 base, 7 bases remained unmatched. The length of the CDR3 is 16 residues. The CDR3 nucleotides are TGTGCCAGCAGCGGCGGGACAGGTGGGAGCAATCAGCCCCAGCATTTT. Translated: CASSGGTGGSNQPQHF.

V gene TRBV6-2 or TRBV6-3 combines with J gene TRBJ2-2, with D perhaps TRBD1 (5 bases). Per germline, CDR1 MNHEY and CDR2 SVGEGT. CDR3 length equals 14 residues. V lost 4 bases and J lost 6, with 12 bases in between. The CDR3 spells CASSSPRVAGELFF. The CDR3 coding sequence is TGTGCCAGCAGTTCACCCAGGGTCGCCGGGGAGCTGTTTTTT.

The rearrangement links TRBV19 to TRBJ1-3, with D tentatively TRBD1 (5 bases). This CDR3 region has 16 residues. V dropped 6 bases and J dropped 0 bases, with 15 bases sitting between them. Germline V lookup: CDR1 LNHDA, CDR2 SQIVND (reference sequence). The CDR3 loop is CASSHLGLYSGNTIYF. Written as DNA, the CDR3 is TGTGCCAGTAGCCACCTGGGGCTATACTCTGGAAACACCATATATTTT.

The chain employs TRBV19 and TRBJ1-4; the D gene is possibly TRBD1 (6 bases). This CDR3 spans 18 amino acids. In germline, CDR1 is LNHDA, CDR2 SQIVND (reference sequence). The V gene lost 2 bases and the J gene lost 0 bases, with 16 bases spanning the gap. DNA for the CDR3: TGTGCCAGTAGTATAATACGACAGGCATTTGCAACTAATGAAAAACTGTTTTTT. It is translated as CASSIIRQAFATNEKLFF.

CDR3 residues: CASRSGDRDTGELFF. CDR3 DNA: TGTGCCAGTAGGAGTGGGGACAGGGACACCGGGGAGCTGTTTTTT. The V call is TRBV19, the J call TRBJ2-2, with 9 bases identical to TRBD1. This CDR3 has 15 amino acids. Per the germline V gene, CDR1 is LNHDA and CDR2 is SQIVND (reference sequence). The trim removed 6 bases at V and 3 bases at J, leaving 5 bases unmatched. The full variable domain, in which reference TRBV19 and TRBJ2-2 provide the parts outside the CDR3, is DGGITQSPKYLFRKEGQNVTLSCEQNLNHDAMYWYRQDPGQGLRLIYYSQIVNDFQKGDIAEGYSVSREKKESFPLTVTSAQKNPTAFYLCASRSGDRDTGELFFGEGSRLTVL.

The V call is TRBV25-1, the J call TRBJ2-3; 10 bases agree with TRBD2. Germline assignment: CDR1 MGHDK and CDR2 SYGVNS. The trim removed 5 bases at V and 8 bases at J, leaving 7 bases unmatched. The CDR3 covers 14 residues. The CDR3 sequence is CASSFLAGGGTQYF. DNA of the CDR3: TGTGCCAGCAGTTTTTTAGCGGGGGGAGGTACGCAGTATTTT.

J is TRBJ1-4 and V is TRBV7-8; 10 bases align to TRBD1. Germline V gene data show CDR1 as SGHVS and CDR2 as FQNEAQ. This CDR3 has 14 residues. The V gene end was trimmed by 4 bases and the J gene end by 8 bases; junction bases not matched to a gene: 4. In DNA form, the CDR3 reads TGTGCCAGCAGCTGGGGACAGGGGCGGGAAAAACTGTTTTTT. Residues: CASSWGQGREKLFF.

The CDR3 sequence: CASSEGGTVNTGELFF. CDR3 sequence (DNA): TGTGCCAGCAGTGAAGGGGGGACAGTGAACACCGGGGAGCTGTTTTTT. The V and J genes are TRBV2 and TRBJ2-2; 7 nucleotides match TRBD1. The V gene's germline CDR1 is SNHLY and CDR2 FYNNEI. Trimming took 1 base from V and 1 from J; bases not matched to a gene: 3. The CDR3 consists of 16 residues. Filled out from reference TRBV2 and TRBJ2-2, the complete variable domain reads EPEVTQTPSHQVTQMGQEVILRCVPISNHLYFYWYRQILGQKVEFLVSFYNNEISEKSEIFDDQFSVERPDGSNFTLKIRSTKLEDSAMYFCASSEGGTVNTGELFFGEGSRLTVL.

This clone was recorded only once. The chain is built from TRBV6-2 or TRBV6-3 and TRBJ1-5; 9 bases fit TRBD1. The CDR3 runs to 19 residues. V lost 2 bases, J lost 3 bases, and 14 bases stayed unmatched. Germline V lookup: CDR1 MNHEY, CDR2 SVGEGT. CDR3 loop: CASSYPKRGQGVTNQPQHF. CDR3 coding DNA: TGTGCCAGCAGTTACCCGAAGAGGGGACAGGGAGTCACCAATCAGCCCCAGCATTTT.

The V call is TRBV11-2, the J call TRBJ2-7; no clear D gene. From germline, CDR1 is SGHAT and CDR2 FQNNGV. This CDR3 is built from 11 residues. V lost 2 bases and J lost 7, with 6 bases in between. The CDR3 sequence is CASSLQWEQYF. CDR3 sequence (DNA): TGTGCCAGCAGCTTACAGTGGGAGCAGTACTTC.

V is TRBV7-2 and J is TRBJ2-1; 11 nucleotides agree with TRBD2. CDR1 and CDR2 (germline): SGHTA, FQGNSA. The length of the CDR3 is 18 residues. With 7 bases clipped from V and 4 bases from J, the junction kept 15 bases outside the gene matches. The CDR3 DNA is TGTGCCAGCACCCCCGGCAGGTTAGCGGGGGGGCCATACAATGAGCAGTTCTTC. It is translated as CASTPGRLAGGPYNEQFF.

The chain uses TRBV7-9 and TRBJ2-2, with 8 bases fitting TRBD2. V shed 5 bases and J 0 bases; nucleotides not matched to a gene: 8. Germline V gene data show CDR1 as SEHNR and CDR2 as FQNEAQ (reference sequence). The CDR3 runs to 17 residues. The CDR3 sequence: CASSHRVAGPNTGELFF. CDR3 in DNA: TGTGCCAGCAGCCATAGGGTAGCGGGGCCGAACACCGGGGAGCTGTTTTTT.